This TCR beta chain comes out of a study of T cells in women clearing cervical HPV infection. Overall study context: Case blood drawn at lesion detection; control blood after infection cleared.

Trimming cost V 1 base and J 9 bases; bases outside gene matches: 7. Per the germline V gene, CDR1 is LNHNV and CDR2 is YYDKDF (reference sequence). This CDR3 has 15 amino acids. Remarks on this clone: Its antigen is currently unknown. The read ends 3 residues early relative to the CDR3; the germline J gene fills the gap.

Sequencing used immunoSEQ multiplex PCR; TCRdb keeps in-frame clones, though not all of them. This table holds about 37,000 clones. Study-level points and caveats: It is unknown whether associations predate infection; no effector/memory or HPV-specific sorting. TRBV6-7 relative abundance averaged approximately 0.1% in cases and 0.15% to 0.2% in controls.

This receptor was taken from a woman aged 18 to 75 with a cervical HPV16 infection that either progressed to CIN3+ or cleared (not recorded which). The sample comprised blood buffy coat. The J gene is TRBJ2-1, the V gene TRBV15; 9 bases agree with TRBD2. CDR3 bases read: TGTGCCACCAGCAGAGTGGGCGGGAGGGAGGTTGAG. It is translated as CATSRVGGREVE. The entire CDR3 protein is CATSRVGGREVEQFF.